This T cell receptor (beta chain) is drawn from a study of shared clonotypes between healthy human individuals (dated by TCRdb to the early 2020s). Study-level background: The cohort included three men and a couple of women between 18 and 49 years of age. To estimate repertoire size and how much clonotype sharing occurs between individuals, the study deeply sequenced the blood TCR repertoires of several healthy adults. To increase sequencing depth and limit assay-specific biases, different laboratories used diverse techniques to prepare libraries and sequence TCR repertoires. Leukapheresis yielded between about 0.9 and 10 billion PBMCs per donor.

Using the deep immunoSEQ assay, multiplex PCR amplified TCR CDR3 regions from genomic DNA. Extracted genomic DNA from each cell subset was spread evenly across all wells of several immunoSEQ 96-well plates, with each plate serving as a replicate. For unsorted PBMC, around 300 ng of genomic DNA, equivalent to about 32,000 T cell genomes, went into each replicate PCR. Ten immunoSEQ deep assay plates were used to sequence unsorted PBMC genomic DNA. Purified libraries were measured with a Qubit 3.0 fluorometer, size-checked on a Bioanalyzer 2100, and measured again with the KAPA Library Quantification kit. Every immunoSEQ 96-well plate was sequenced on a separate single-read 150-cycle Illumina NextSeq 550 flow cell. The study's own analysis went as follows. Because the immunoSEQ output included only junctional sequences and no quality scores, the filtering could not be the same as the filtering used for full-length reads. To assign V/J genes and CDR3, sequences were annotated against IMGT germline references using PyIR, a Python wrapper for IgBLAST v1.9. Any read was removed if the V/J assignment was weak (E-value above 1e-6), the CDR3 was missing, or the read contained stop codons, out-of-frame junctions, or ambiguous translated residues. V3J clonotypes were defined as sequences sharing the same inferred V gene, J gene, and CDR3 amino acid sequence. To compute the percentage overlap between repertoires, the number of shared unique clonotypes was divided by the size of the smaller repertoire. RTK rarefaction, the Chao1 estimator, and Recon v2.1 estimates of unobserved clonotypes were used to assess repertoire richness. Sourced from immuneACCESS, this table was stored by TCRdb with only in-frame sequences that have V and J called. A share of the clones is absent; for the studies checked, an unresolved V gene accounts for under half, and the remainder has no known explanation. That table is the source of V, J and clone size, and D and trimming were worked out from the DNA. A total of about 480,000 clones appear in this sample, nearly 80% of them only once. The biggest ten clones account for around 12% of the sample.

The donors were healthy, HIV-negative adults who had no recently reported acute infections or vaccinations. Only Caucasian adults living in Nashville, Tennessee, USA were represented among the donors. In the unsorted samples, 87 million or so PBMCs were counted, and genomic DNA was extracted using the QIAamp DNA Blood Mini kit. Blood was collected by leukapheresis, and PBMCs were isolated by Ficoll-Histopaque density gradient centrifugation and then cryopreserved in liquid nitrogen vapor phase. Based on the germline V gene, the CDR1 and CDR2 sequences are LGHNA and YNFKEQ. Trimming removed 4 bases from V and 4 bases from J; the gene matches leave 5 bases unexplained. The CDR3 measures 15 amino acids from cysteine to phenylalanine. Only CDR3 DNA is held: 45 bases, read in frame from base 1. Beyond this particular receptor, the publication reports: Sampling was limited to blood, and TCR repertoires in tissue likely differ from TCR repertoires in blood. Pairwise subsampling led to the expectation that sequencing depth would affect the degree of clonotype sharing among donors. Because the study included only a small number of donors, the genetic and exposure-history diversity represented was limited.

Note on this clone: Its specific antigen is unknown. No quality values exist for individual bases; no much larger clone is one base distant.

The source material was PBMCs. Recombination joined TRBV4-2 with TRBJ2-5, with TRBD2 identical over 11 junction bases. The sequence came from a woman between 35 and 50 years old in good health. Some clones in this sample may be carry-over from other donors' samples. The CDR3 region reads CASSPSLAGGETQYF. The sequenced DNA: TGTGCCAGCAGCCCCAGCCTAGCGGGAGGAGAGACCCAGTACTTC.